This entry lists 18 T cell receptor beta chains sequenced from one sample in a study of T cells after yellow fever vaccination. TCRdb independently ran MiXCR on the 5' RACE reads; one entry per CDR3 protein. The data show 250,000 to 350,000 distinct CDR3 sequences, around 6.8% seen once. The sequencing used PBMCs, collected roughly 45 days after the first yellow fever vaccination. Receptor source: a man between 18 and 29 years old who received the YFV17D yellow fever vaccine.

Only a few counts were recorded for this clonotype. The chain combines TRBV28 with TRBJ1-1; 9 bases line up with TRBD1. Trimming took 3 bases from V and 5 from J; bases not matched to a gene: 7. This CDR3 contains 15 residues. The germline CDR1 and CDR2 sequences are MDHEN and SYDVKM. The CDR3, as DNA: TGTGCCAGCAGTTTTGGGACAGGGTCGGGAACTGAAGCTTTCTTT. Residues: CASSFGTGSGTEAFF.

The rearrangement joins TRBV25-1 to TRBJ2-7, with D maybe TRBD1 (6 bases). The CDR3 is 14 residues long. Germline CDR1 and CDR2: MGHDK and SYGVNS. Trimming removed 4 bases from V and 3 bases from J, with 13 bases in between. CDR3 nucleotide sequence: TGTGCCAGCAGTGCCGGGACATCGAGCTACGAGCAGTACTTC. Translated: CASSAGTSSYEQYF.

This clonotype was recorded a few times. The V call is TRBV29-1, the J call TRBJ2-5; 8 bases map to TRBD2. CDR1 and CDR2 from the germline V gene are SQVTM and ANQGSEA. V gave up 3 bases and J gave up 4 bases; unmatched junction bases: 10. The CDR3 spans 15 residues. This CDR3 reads CSVDLPGLVGETQYF. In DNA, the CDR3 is TGCAGCGTTGACCTCCCGGGACTAGTCGGAGAGACCCAGTACTTC. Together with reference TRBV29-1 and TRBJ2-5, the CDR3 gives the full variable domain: SAVISQKPSRDICQRGTSLTIQCQVDSQVTMMFWYRQQPGQSLTLIATANQGSEATYESGFVIDKFPISRPNLTFSTLTVSNMSPEDSSIYLCSVDLPGLVGETQYFGPGTRLLVL.

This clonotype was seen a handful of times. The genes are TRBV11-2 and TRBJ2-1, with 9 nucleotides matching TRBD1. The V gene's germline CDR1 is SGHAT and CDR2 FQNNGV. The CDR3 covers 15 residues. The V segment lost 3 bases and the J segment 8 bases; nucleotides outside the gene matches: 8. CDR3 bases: TGTGCCAGCAGCTTTAGGGACAGGGCTAACGATGAGCAGTTCTTC. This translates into CASSFRDRANDEQFF.

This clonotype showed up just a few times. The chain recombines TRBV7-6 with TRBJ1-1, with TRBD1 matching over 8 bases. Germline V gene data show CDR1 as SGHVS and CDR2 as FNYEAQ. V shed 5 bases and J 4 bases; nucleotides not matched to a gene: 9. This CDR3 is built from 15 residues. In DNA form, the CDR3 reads TGTGCCAGCAGCCCTTCGGACAGGGTGGGCACTGAAGCTTTCTTT. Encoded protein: CASSPSDRVGTEAFF.

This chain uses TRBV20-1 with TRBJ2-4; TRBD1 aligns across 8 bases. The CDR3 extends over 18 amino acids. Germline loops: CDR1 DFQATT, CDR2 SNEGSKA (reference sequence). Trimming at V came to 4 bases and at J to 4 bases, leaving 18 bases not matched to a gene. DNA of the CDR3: TGCAGTGCTATAGGAGGGACCTACAGGGGGTTTAGGAAAAACATTCAGTACTTC. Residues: CSAIGGTYRGFRKNIQYF.

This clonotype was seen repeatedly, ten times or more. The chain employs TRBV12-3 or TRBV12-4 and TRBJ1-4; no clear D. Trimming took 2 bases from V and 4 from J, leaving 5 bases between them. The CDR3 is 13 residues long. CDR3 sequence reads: CASSLQRNEKLFF. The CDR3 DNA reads TGTGCCAGCAGTTTACAGCGTAATGAAAAACTGTTTTTT.

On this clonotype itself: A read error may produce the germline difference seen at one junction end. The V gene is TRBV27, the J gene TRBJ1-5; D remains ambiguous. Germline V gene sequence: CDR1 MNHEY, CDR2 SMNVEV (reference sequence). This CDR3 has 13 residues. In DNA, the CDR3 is TGTGCCAGCAGTCTATCAGACTCTCAGCCCCAGCATTTT. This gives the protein CASSLSDSQPQHF.

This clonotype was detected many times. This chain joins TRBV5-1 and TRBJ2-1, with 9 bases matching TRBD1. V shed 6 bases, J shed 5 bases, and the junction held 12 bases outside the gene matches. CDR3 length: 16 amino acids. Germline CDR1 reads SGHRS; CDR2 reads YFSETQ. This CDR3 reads CASTVPGTGSDNEQFF. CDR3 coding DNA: TGCGCCAGCACCGTTCCCGGGACAGGGTCCGACAATGAGCAGTTCTTC.

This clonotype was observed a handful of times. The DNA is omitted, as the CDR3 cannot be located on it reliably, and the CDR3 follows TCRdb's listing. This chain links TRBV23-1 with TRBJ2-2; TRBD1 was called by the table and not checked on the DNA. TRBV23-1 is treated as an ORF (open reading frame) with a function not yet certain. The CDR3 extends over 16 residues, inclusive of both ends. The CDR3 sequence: CASSRDRDRTPGSCFF.

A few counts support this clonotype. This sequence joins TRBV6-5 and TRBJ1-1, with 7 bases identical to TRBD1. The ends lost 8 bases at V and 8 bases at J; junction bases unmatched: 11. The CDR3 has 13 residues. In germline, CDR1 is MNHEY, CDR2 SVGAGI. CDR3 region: CASLNGQGGEAFF. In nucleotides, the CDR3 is TGTGCCAGCCTCAATGGGCAGGGGGGCGAAGCTTTCTTT.

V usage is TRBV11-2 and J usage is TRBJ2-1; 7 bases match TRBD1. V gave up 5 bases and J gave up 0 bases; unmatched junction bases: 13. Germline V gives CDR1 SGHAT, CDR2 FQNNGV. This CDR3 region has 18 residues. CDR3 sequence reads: CASSTYGTAQSSYNEQFF. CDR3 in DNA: TGTGCCAGCAGCACCTACGGGACAGCTCAGAGCTCCTACAATGAGCAGTTCTTC.

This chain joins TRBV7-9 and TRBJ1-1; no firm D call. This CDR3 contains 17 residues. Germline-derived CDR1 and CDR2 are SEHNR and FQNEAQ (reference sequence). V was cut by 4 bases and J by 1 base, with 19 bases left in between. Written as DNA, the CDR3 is TGTGCCAGCAGCTCGCGATTCACCACTTCGGGGAACACTGAAGCTTTCTTT. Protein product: CASSSRFTTSGNTEAFF.

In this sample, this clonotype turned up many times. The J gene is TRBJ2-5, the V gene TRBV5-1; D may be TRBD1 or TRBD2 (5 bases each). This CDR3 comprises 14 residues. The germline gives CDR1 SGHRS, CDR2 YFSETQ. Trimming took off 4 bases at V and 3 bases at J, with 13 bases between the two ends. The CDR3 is CASSRGLAEETQYF. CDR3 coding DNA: TGCGCCAGCAGCCGGGGCTTGGCTGAAGAGACCCAGTACTTC.

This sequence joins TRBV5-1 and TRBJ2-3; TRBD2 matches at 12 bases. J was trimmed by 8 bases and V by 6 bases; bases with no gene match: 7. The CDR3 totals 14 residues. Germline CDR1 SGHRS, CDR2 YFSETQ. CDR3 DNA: TGCGCCAGCAATATCGGACTAGCGGGGTCTACGCAGTATTTT. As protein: CASNIGLAGSTQYF.

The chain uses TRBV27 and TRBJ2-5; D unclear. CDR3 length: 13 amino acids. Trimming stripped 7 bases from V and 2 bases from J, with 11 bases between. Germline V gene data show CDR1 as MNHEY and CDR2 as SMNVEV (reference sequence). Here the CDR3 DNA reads TGTGCCAGCAAGGGCTTCTTGCAAGAGACCCAGTACTTC. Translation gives CASKGFLQETQYF.

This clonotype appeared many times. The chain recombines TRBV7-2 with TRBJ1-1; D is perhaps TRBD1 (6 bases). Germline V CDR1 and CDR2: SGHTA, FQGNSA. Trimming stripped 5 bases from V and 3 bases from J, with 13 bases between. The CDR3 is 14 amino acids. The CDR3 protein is CASSAYREDTEAFF. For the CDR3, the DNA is TGTGCCAGCAGCGCCTACAGGGAGGACACTGAAGCTTTCTTT.

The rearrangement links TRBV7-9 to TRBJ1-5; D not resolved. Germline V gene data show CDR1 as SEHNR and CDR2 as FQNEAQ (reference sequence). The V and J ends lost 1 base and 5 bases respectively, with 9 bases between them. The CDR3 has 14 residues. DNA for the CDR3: TGTGCCAGCAGCTTAGACACAATCCATCAGCCCCAGCATTTT. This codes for CASSLDTIHQPQHF.